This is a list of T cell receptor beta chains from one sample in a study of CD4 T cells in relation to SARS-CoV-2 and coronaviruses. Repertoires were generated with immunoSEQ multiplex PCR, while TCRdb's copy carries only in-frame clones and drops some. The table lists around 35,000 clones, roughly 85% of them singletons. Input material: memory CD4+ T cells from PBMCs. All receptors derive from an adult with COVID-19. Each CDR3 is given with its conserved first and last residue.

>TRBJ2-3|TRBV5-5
CASTRVWGTDTQYF
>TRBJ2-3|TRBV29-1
CSVGTSGRADTQYF
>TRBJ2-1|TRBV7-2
CASSVGGTSVYNEQFF
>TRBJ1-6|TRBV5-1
CASSSGISPLHF
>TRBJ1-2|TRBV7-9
CASSLGQSPNYGYTF
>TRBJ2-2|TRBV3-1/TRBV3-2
CASSQADRAGELFF
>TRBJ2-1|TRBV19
CASSRLLAGNNEQFF
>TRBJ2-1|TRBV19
CASSRLAGGNEQFF
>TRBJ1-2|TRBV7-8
CASSLSYGGYGYTF
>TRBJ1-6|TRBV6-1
CASSEDGQLSLHF
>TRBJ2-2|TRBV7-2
CASNKGQGAPGELFF
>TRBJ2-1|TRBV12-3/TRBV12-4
CAVGGNSYNEQFF
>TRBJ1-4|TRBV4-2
CASSQDRMASEKLFF
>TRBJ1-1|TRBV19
CASRGQFYSNTEAFF
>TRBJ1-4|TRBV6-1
CASSEVDGTGEEKLFF
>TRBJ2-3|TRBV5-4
CASSSRGSTDTQYF
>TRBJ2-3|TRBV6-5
CASGDRGADTQYF
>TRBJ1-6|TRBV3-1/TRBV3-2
CASSQVGGLSSYNSPLHF
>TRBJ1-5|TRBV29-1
CSVLGGGNQPQHF
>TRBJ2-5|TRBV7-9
CASSLALLAPVETQYF
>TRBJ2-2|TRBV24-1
CATSDQRRVTGELFF
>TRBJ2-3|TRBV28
CASSFSSGRALTDTQYF
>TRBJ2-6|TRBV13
CASSRPLTTQGAGANVLTF
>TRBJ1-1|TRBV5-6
CASSEQGRGAEAFF
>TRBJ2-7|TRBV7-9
CASTLREAKYEQYF
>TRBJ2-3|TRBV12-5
CASGADGRLTDTQYF
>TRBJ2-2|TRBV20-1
CSASIRGGGELFF
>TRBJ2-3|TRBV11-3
CASSQRTGTSGTDTQYF
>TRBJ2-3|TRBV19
CASSTPPGLAGTDTQYF
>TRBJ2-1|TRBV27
CASSFDSELGEQFF
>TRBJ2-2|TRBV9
CASSVAGQGLAGAGTGELFF
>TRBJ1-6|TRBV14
CASSQGFRENSPLHF
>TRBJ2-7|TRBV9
CASSIRDYEQYF
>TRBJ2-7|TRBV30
CAWRFSGGSYEQYF